Sequencing of this T cell receptor (beta chain) was carried out in a study of T cell changes during pregnancy in multiple sclerosis. Produced via immunoSEQ multiplex PCR; TCRdb's table is partial and in-frame only. The sample has about 34,000 clones, 90% seen once. This clonotype was obtained from a female donor with multiple sclerosis, enrolled in a pregnancy study. The specimen was CD8+ T cells from peripheral blood mononuclear cells, collected after pregnancy.

In DNA, the CDR3 is TGTGCCAGCAGACCGCCGGACAGAGGAAACACCATATATTTT. It specifies CASRPPDRGNTIYF. This chain connects TRBV7-2 to TRBJ1-3; tentative D call: TRBD1 (6 bases). With 6 bases removed from V and 4 bases from J, the gap between germline ends came to 13 bases. The germline gives CDR1 SGHTA, CDR2 FQGNSA. This CDR3 has 14 amino acids. The variable domain in full, completed from reference TRBV7-2 and TRBJ1-3, reads GAGVSQSPSNKVTEKGKDVELRCDPISGHTALYWYRQSLGQGLEFLIYFQGNSAPDKSGLPSDRFSAERTGGSVSTLTIQRTQQEDSAVYLCASRPPDRGNTIYFGEGSWLTVV.